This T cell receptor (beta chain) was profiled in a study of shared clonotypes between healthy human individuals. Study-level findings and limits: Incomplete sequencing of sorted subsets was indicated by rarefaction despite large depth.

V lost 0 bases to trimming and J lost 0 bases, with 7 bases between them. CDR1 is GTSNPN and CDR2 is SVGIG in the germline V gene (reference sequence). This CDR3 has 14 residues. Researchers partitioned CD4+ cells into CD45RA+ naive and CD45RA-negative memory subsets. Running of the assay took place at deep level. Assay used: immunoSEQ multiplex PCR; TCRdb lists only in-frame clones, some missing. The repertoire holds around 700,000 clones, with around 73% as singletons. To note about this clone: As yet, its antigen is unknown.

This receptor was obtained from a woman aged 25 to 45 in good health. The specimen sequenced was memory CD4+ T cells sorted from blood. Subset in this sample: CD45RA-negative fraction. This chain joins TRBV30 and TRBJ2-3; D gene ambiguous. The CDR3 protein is CAWSVTLSTDTQYF. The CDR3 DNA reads TGTGCCTGGAGTGTAACACTTAGCACAGATACGCAGTATTTT.